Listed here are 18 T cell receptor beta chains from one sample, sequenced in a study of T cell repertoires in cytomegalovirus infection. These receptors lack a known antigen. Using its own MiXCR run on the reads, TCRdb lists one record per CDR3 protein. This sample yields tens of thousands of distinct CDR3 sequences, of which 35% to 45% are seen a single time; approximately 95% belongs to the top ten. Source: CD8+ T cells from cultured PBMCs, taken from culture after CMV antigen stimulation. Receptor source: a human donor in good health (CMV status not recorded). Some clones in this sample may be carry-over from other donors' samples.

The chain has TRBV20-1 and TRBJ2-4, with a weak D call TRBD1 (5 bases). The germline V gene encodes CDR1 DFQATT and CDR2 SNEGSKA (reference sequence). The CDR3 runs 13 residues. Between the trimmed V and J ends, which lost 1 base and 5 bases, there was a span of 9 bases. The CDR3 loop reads CSARATTENIQYF. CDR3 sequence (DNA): TGCAGTGCTAGAGCCACGACAGAAAACATTCAGTACTTC.

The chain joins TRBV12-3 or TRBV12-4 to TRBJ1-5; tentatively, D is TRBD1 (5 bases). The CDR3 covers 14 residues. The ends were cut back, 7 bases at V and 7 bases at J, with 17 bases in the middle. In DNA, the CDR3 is TGTGCCAGCACCGTAGCGGGGGAGGAGCAGCCCCAGCATTTT. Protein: CASTVAGEEQPQHF.

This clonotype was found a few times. The CDR3 loop is CASSETGQGGNEQFF. The DNA for the CDR3 is TGTGCCAGCAGTGAGACGGGACAGGGAGGGAATGAGCAGTTCTTC. The chain has TRBV2 and TRBJ2-1; TRBD1 agrees at 9 bases. With 3 bases clipped from V and 7 bases from J, the junction kept 7 bases outside the gene matches. The CDR3 is 15 amino acids. Germline values: CDR1 SNHLY, CDR2 FYNNEI.

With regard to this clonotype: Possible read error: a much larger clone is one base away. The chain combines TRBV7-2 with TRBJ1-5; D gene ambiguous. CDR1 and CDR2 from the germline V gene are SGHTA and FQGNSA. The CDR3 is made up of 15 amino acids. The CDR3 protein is CASSLYSSPDQPQLF. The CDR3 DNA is TGTGCCAGCAGCTTATACAGCAGCCCCGATCAGCCCCAGCTTTTT.

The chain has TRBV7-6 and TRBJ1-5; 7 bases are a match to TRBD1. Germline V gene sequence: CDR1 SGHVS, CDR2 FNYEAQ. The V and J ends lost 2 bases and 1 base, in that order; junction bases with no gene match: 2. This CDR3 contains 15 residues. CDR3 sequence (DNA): TGTGCCAGCAGCTTATACAGGGGCAGCAATCAGCCCCAGCATTTT. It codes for CASSLYRGSNQPQHF. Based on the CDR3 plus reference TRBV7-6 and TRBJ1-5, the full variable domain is GAGVSQSPRYKVTKRGQDVALRCDPISGHVSLYWYRQALGQGPEFLTYFNYEAQQDKSGLPNDRFSAERPEGSISTLTIQRTEQRDSAMYRCASSLYRGSNQPQHFGDGTRLSIL.

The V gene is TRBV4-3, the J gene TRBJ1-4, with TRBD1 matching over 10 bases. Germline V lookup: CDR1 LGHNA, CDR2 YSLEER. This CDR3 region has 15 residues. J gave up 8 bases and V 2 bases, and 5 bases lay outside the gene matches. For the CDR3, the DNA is TGCGCCAGCAGCCAATCAGGGACAGGGGCGGAAAAACTGTTTTTT. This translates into CASSQSGTGAEKLFF.

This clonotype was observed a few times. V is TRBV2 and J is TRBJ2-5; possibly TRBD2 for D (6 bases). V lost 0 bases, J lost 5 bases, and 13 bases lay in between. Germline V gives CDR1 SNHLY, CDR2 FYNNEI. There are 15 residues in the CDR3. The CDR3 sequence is CASSEALSGDETQYF. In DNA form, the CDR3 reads TGTGCCAGCAGTGAAGCGCTATCGGGGGATGAGACCCAGTACTTC.

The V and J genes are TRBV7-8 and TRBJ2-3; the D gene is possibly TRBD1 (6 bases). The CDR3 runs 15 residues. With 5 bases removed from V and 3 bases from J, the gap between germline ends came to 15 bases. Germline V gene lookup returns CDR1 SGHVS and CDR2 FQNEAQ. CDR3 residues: CASSQRQVETDTQYF. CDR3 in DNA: TGTGCCAGCAGCCAAAGACAGGTGGAGACAGATACGCAGTATTTT.

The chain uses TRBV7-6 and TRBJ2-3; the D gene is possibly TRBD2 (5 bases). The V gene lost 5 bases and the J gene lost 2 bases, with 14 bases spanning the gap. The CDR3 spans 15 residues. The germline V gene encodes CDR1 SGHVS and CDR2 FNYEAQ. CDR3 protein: CASSHPGVDTDTQYF. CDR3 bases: TGTGCCAGCAGCCATCCCGGGGTAGACACAGATACGCAGTATTTT. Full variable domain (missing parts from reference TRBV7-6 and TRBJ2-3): GAGVSQSPRYKVTKRGQDVALRCDPISGHVSLYWYRQALGQGPEFLTYFNYEAQQDKSGLPNDRFSAERPEGSISTLTIQRTEQRDSAMYRCASSHPGVDTDTQYFGPGTRLTVL.

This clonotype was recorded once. In DNA form, the CDR3 reads TGCAGTGCCCGACACCAGACAGCGAGCTCCTACAATGAGCAGTTCTTC. Protein: CSARHQTASSYNEQFF. The genes are TRBV20-1 and TRBJ2-1; D may be TRBD1 (5 bases). Trimming took off 6 bases at V and 0 bases at J, with 18 bases between the two ends. The germline gives CDR1 DFQATT, CDR2 SNEGSKA (reference sequence). This CDR3 is built from 16 residues.

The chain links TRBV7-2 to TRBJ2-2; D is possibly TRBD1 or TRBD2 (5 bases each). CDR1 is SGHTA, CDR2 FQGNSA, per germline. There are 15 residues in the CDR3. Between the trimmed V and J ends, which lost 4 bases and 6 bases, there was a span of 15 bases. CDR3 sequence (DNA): TGTGCCAGCAGCTCGGGACCCCGCACATCCGGGGAGCTGTTTTTT. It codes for CASSSGPRTSGELFF.

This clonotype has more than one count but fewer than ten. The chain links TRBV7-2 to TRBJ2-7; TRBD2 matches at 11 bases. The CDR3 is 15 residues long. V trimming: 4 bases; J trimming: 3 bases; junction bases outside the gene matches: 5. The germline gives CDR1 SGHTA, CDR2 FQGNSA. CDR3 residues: CASSSGTSGNYEQYF. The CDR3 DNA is TGTGCCAGCAGCTCCGGGACTAGCGGAAACTACGAGCAGTACTTC.

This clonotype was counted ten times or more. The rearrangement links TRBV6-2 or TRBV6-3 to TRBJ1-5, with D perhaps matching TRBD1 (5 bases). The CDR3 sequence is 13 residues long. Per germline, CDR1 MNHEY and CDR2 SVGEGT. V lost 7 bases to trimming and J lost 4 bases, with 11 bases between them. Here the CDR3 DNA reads TGTGCCAGCAATTTCGGGGGAAATCAGCCCCAGCATTTT. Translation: CASNFGGNQPQHF.

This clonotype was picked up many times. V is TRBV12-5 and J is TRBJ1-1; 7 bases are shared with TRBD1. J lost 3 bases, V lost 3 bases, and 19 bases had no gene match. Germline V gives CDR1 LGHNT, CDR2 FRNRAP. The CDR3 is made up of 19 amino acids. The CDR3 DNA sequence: TGTGCTAGTGGTTTTCAGCTCAGCCTTAGCCGACAGGGAGACACTGAAGCTTTCTTT. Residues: CASGFQLSLSRQGDTEAFF.

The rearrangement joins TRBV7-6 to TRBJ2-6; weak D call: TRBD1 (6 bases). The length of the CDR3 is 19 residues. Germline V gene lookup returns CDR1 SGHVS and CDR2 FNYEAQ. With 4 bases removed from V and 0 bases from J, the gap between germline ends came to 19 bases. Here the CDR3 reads CASSYSLGTFSSGANVLTF. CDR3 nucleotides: TGTGCCAGCAGCTACTCATTAGGGACATTCAGCTCTGGGGCCAACGTCCTGACTTTC.

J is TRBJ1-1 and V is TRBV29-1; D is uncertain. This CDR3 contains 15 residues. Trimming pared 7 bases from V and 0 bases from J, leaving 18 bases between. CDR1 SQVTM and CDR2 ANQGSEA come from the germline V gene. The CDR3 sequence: CSAVGIGGLNTEAFF. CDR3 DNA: TGCAGCGCAGTTGGGATTGGCGGCTTGAACACTGAAGCTTTCTTT.

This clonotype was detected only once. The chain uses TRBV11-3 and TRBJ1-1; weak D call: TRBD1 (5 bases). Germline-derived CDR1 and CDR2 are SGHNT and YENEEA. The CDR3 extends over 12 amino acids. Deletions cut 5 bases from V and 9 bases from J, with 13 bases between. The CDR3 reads CASSPSGGQAFF. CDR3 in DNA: TGTGCCAGCAGCCCGTCGGGGGGTCAAGCTTTCTTT.

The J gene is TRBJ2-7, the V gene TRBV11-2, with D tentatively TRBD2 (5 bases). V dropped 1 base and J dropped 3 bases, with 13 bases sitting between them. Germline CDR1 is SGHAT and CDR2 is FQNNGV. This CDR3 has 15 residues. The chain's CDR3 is CASSLVGSSFYEQYF. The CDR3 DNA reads TGTGCCAGCAGCTTAGTTGGGTCTAGCTTCTACGAGCAGTACTTC.